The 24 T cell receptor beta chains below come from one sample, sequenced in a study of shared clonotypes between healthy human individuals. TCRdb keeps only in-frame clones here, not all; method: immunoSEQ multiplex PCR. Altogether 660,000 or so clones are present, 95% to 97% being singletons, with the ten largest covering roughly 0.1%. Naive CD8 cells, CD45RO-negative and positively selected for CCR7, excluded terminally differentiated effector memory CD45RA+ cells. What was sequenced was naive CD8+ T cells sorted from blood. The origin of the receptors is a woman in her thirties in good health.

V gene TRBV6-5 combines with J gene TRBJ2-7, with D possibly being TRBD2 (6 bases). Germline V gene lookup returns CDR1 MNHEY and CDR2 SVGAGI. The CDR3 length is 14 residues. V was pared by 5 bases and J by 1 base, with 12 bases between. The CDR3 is CASSPGLLSYEQYF. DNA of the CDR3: TGTGCCAGCAGTCCGGGACTGCTTTCCTACGAGCAGTACTTC.

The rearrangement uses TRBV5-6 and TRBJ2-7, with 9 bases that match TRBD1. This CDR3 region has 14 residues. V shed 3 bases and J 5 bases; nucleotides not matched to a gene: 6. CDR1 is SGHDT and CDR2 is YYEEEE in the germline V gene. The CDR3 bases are TGTGCCAGCAGCTGGGGACAGGGTGACCACGAGCAGTACTTC. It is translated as CASSWGQGDHEQYF.

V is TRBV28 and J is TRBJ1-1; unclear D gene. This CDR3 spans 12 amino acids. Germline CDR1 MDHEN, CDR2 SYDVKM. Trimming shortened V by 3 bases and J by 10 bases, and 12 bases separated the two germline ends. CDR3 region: CASSLAPVGAFF. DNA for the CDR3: TGTGCCAGCAGTTTGGCGCCGGTAGGAGCTTTCTTT. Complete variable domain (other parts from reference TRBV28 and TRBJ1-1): DVKVTQSSRYLVKRTGEKVFLECVQDMDHENMFWYRQDPGLGLRLIYFSYDVKMKEKGDIPEGYSVSREKKERFSLILESASTNQTSMYLCASSLAPVGAFFGQGTRLTVV.

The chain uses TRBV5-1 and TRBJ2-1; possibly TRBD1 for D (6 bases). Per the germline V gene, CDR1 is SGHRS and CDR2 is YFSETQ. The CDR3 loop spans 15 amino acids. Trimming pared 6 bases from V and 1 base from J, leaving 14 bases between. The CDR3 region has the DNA TGCGCCAGCAAGGGTGGGGGCCGTTCCTACAATGAGCAGTTCTTC. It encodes CASKGGGRSYNEQFF.

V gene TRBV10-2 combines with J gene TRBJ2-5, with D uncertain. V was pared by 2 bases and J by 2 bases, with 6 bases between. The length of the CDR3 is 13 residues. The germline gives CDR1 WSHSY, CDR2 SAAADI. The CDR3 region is CASSERNQETQYF. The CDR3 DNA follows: TGCGCCAGCAGTGAGAGGAATCAAGAGACCCAGTACTTC.

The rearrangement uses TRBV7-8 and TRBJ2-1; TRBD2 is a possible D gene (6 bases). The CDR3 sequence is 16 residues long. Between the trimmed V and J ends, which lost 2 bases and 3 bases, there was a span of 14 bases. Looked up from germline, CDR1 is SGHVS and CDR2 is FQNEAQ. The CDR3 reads CASSLYSGANYNEQFF. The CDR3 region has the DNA TGTGCCAGCAGCTTATATAGCGGAGCAAACTACAATGAGCAGTTCTTC.

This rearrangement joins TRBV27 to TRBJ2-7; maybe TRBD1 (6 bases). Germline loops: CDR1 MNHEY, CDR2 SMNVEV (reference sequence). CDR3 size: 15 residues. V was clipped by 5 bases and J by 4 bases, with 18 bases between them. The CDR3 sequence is CASSLVGRGVYEQYF. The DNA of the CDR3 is TGTGCCAGCAGTCTGGTGGGCAGGGGCGTTTACGAGCAGTACTTC.

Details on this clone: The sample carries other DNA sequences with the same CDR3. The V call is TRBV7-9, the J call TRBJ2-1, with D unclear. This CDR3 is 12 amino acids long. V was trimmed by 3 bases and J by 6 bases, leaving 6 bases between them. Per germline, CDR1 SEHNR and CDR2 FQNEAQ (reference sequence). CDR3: CASSLVSNEQFF. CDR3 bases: TGTGCCAGCAGCTTGGTGAGCAATGAGCAGTTCTTC.

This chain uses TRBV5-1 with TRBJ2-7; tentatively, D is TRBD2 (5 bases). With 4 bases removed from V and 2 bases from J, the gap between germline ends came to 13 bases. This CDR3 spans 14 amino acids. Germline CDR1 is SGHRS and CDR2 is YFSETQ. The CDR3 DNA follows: TGCGCCAGCAGCCAAGCGGAGGTGGCCTACGAGCAGTACTTC. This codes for CASSQAEVAYEQYF.

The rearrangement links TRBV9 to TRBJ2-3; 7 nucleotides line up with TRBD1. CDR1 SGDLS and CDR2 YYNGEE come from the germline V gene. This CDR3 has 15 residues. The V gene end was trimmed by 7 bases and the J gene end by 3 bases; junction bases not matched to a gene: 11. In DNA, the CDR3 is TGTGCCAGCTCATCGACAGGGTGGGTGACAGATACGCAGTATTTT. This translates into CASSSTGWVTDTQYF.

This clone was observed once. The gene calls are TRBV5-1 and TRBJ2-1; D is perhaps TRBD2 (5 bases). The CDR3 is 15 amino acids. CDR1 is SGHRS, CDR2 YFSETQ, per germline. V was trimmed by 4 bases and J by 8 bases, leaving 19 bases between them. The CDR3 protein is CASSPGIKTSDEQFF. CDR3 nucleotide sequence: TGCGCCAGCAGCCCCGGGATTAAAACCAGCGATGAGCAGTTCTTC.

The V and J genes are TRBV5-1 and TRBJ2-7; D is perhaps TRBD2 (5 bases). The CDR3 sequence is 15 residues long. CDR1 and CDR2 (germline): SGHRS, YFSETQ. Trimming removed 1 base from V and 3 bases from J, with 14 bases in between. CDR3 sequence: CASSLSSRTHYEQYF. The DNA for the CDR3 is TGCGCCAGCAGCTTGAGTTCCAGGACTCACTACGAGCAGTACTTC. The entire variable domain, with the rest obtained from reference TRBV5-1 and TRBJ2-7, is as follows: KAGVTQTPRYLIKTRGQQVTLSCSPISGHRSVSWYQQTPGQGLQFLFEYFSETQRNKGNFPGRFSGRQFSNSRSEMNVSTLELGDSALYLCASSLSSRTHYEQYFGPGTRLTVT.

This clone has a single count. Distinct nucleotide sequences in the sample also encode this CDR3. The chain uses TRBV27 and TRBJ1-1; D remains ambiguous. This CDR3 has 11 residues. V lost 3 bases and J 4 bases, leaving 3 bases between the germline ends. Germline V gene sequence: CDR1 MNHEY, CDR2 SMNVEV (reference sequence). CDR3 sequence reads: CASSFGTEAFF. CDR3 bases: TGTGCCAGCAGTTTTGGCACTGAAGCTTTCTTT.

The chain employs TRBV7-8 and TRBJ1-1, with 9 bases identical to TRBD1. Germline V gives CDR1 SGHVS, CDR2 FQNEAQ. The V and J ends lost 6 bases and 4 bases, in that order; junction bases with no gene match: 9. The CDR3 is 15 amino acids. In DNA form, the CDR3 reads TGTGCCAGCAGACAAGTCGGGACAGGGAGCACTGAAGCTTTCTTT. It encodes CASRQVGTGSTEAFF. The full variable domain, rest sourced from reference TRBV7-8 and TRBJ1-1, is GAGVSQSPRYKVAKRGQDVALRCDPISGHVSLFWYQQALGQGPEFLTYFQNEAQLDKSGLPSDRFFAERPEGSVSTLKIQRTQQEDSAVYLCASRQVGTGSTEAFFGQGTRLTVV.

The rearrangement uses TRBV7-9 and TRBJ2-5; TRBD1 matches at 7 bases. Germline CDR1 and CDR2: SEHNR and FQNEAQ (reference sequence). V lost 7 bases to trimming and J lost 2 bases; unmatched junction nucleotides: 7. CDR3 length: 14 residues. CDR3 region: CASKGAGNQETQYF. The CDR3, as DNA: TGTGCCAGCAAGGGGGCAGGGAATCAAGAGACCCAGTACTTC. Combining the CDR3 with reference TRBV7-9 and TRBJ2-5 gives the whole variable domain DTGVSQNPRHKITKRGQNVTFRCDPISEHNRLYWYRQTLGQGPEFLTYFQNEAQLEKSRLLSDRFSAERPKGSFSTLEIQRTEQGDSAMYLCASKGAGNQETQYFGPGTRLLVL.

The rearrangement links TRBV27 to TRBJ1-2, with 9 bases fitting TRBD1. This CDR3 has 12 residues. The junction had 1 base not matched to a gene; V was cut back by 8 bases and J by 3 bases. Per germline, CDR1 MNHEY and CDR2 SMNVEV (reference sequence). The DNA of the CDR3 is TGTGCCAGCGGGACAGGGCACTATGGCTACACCTTC. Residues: CASGTGHYGYTF.

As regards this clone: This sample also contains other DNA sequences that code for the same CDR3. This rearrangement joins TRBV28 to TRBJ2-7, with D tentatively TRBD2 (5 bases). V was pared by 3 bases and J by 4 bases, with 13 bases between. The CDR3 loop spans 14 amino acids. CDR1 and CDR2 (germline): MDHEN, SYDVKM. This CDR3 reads CASSLAGGSYEQYF. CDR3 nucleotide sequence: TGTGCCAGCAGTTTGGCGGGCGGATCATACGAGCAGTACTTC.

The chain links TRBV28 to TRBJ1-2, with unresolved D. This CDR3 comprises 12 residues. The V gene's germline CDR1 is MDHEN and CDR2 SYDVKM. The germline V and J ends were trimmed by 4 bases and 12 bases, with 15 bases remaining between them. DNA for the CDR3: TGTGCCAGCAGTTACTCGAGGGTTGGGAACACCTTC. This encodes CASSYSRVGNTF.

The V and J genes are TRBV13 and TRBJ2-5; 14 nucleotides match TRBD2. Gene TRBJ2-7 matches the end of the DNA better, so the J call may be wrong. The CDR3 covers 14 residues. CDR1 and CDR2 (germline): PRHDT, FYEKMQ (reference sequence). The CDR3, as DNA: TGTGCCAGCAGCACGGGACTAGCGGGAGCCGAGCAGTACTTC. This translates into CASSTGLAGAEQYF.

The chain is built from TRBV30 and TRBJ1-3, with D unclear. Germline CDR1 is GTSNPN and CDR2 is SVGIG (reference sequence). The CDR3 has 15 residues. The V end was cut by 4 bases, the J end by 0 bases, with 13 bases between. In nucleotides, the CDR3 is TGTGCCTGGACTGGGCCCGCAAACTCTGGAAACACCATATATTTT. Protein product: CAWTGPANSGNTIYF.

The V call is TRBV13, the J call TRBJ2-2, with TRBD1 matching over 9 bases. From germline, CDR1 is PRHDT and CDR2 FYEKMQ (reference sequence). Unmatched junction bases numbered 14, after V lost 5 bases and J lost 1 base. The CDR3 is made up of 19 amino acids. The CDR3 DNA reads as TGTGCCAGCAGCGGCACTAGGACCGGGACAGGGCAGAACACCGGGGAGCTGTTTTTT. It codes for CASSGTRTGTGQNTGELFF.

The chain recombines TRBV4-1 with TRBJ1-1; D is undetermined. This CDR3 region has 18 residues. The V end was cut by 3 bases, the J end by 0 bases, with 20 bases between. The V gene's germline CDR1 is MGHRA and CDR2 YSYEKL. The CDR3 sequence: CASSHRPSPGPLNTEAFF. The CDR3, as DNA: TGCGCCAGCAGCCACAGACCAAGTCCTGGGCCGCTGAACACTGAAGCTTTCTTT.

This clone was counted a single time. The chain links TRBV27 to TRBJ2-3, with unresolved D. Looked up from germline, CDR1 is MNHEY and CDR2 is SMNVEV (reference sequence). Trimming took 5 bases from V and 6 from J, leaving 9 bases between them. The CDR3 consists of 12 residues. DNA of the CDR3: TGTGCCAGCAGTCCCGGTGAGGATACGCAGTATTTT. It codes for CASSPGEDTQYF.

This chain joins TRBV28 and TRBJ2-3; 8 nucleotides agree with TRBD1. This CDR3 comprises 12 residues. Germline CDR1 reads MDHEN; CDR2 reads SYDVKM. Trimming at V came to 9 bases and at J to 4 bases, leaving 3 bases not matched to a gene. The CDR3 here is CASSGGSDTQYF. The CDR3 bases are TGTGCCAGTTCAGGGGGCTCAGATACGCAGTATTTT.